This TCR beta chain was observed in a study of blood T cells in healthy people across ages. The use of a sample-barcoded 5' primer and a J-beta primer mix characterized a second PCR of 7 to 11 cycles. TCRdb reprocessed the 5' RACE reads with MiXCR, giving one entry per CDR3 protein. The data hold roughly 1,700,000 distinct CDR3 sequences, with 28% observed a single time. Sequences were obtained from blood. The sequence was obtained from a woman in her thirties in good health.

The CDR3 DNA sequence: TGTGCCAGCAGTGGCCCCCGACAGGGATTCGACGAGCAGTACTTC. Amino acid sequence: CASSGPRQGFDEQYF. The chain recombines TRBV27 with TRBJ2-7; TRBD1 matches at 7 bases. The CDR3 spans 15 residues. Germline lookup yields CDR1 MNHEY and CDR2 SMNVEV (reference sequence). Trimming took 5 bases from V and 5 from J; bases not matched to a gene: 12.